A single sample is the source of the 3 T cell receptor beta chains below, sequenced in a study of OX40 agonist ivuxolimab in advanced cancers. Libraries were prepared by immunoSEQ multiplex PCR; TCRdb keeps only in-frame clonotypes and omits some of them. This repertoire shows some 80,000 clones, approximately 84% found once; its top ten account for around 25%. The sequenced sample was CD4+ or CD8+ T cells sorted from blood, obtained in a trial of the OX40 agonist ivuxolimab. The receptor set was obtained from an adult with an advanced solid tumor such as melanoma, head and neck, liver or kidney cancer.

The chain combines TRBV4-3 with TRBJ2-1, with TRBD1 matching over 8 bases. CDR3 length: 18 amino acids. Germline lookup yields CDR1 LGHNA and CDR2 YSLEER. J lost 2 bases, V lost 4 bases, and 13 bases had no gene match. CDR3 sequence: CASSRGTGPQGAYNEQFF. CDR3 bases: TGCGCCAGCAGCCGGGGGACAGGACCTCAGGGCGCCTACAATGAGCAGTTCTTC.

V gene TRBV4-1 combines with J gene TRBJ1-1, with a possible D match to TRBD1 (5 bases). Germline CDR1 reads MGHRA; CDR2 reads YSYEKL. The ends were cut back, 3 bases at V and 2 bases at J, with 19 bases in the middle. The length of the CDR3 is 17 residues. The chain's CDR3 is CASSHGGARTKNTEAFF. The CDR3 DNA sequence: TGCGCCAGCAGCCACGGAGGGGCAAGGACCAAAAACACTGAAGCTTTCTTT.

The rearrangement uses TRBV5-1 and TRBJ2-1; 10 bases line up with TRBD2. V lost 4 bases, J lost 10 bases, and 8 bases stayed unmatched. CDR1 and CDR2 (germline): SGHRS, YFSETQ. The CDR3 covers 14 residues. CDR3 DNA sequence: TGCGCCAGCAGCACCGTTCTAGCGGGAGAAGAGCAGTTCTTC. Translated: CASSTVLAGEEQFF.